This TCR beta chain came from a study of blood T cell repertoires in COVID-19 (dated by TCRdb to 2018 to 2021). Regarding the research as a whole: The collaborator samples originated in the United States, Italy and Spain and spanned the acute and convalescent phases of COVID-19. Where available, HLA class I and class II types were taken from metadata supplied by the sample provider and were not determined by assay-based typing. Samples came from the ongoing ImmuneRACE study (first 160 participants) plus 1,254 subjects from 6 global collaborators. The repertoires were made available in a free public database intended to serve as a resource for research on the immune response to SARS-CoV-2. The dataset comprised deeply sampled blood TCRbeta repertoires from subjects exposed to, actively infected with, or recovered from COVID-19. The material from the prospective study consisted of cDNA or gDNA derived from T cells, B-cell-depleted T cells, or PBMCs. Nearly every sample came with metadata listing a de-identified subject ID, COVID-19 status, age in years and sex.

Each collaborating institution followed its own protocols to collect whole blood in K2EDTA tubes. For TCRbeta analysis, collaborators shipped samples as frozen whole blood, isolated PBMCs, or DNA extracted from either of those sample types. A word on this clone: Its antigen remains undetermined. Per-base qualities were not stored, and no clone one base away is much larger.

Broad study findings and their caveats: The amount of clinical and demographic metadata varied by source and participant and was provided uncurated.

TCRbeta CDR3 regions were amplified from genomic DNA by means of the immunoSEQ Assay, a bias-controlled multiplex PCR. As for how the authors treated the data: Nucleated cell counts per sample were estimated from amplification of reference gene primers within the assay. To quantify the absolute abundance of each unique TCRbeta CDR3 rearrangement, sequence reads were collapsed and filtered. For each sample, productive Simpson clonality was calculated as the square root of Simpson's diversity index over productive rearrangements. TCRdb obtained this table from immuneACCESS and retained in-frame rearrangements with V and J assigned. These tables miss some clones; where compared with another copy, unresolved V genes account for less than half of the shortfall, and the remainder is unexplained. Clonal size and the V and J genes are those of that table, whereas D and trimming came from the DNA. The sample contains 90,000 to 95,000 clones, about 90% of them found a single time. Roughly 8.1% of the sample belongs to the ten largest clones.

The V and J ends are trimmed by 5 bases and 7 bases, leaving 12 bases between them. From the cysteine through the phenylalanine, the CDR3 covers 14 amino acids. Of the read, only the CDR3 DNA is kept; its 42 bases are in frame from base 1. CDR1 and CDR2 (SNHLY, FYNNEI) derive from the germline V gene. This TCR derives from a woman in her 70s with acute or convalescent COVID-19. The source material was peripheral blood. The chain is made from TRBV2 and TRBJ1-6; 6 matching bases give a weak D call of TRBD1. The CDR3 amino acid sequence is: CASSKDSENSPLHF. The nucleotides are TGTGCCAGCAGTAAGGACAGCGAGAATTCACCCCTCCACTTT.